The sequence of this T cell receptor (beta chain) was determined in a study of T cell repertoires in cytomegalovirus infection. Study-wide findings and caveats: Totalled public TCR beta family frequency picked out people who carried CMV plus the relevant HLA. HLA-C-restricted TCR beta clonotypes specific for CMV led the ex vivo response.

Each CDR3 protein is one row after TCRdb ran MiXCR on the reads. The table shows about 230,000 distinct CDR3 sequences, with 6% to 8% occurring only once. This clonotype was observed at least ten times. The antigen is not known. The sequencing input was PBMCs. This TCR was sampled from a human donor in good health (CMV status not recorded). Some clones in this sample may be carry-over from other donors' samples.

CDR3 sequence (DNA): TGCAGCGTTCGGGGACGGATGAACACTGAAGCTTTCTTT. It encodes CSVRGRMNTEAFF. V usage is TRBV29-1 and J usage is TRBJ1-1, with D possibly TRBD1 on 5 matching bases. Looked up from germline, CDR1 is SQVTM and CDR2 is ANQGSEA. V lost 5 bases and J lost 0, with 10 bases in between. CDR3 size: 13 residues.